The entry below gives a single T cell receptor beta chain sequence along with its context. This sample is part of a study of T cell responses to AZD1222 COVID-19 vaccine. Trimming at V came to 5 bases and at J to 6 bases, leaving 4 bases not matched to a gene. The length of the CDR3 is 14 residues. CDR1 and CDR2 from the germline V gene are SEHNR and FQNEAQ (reference sequence). The assay was immunoSEQ multiplex PCR, and TCRdb's table has in-frame clones only and misses some. The sample gives 140,000 to 150,000 clones, 75% to 90% of which show up once; 7.5% to 8.5% is in the top ten. J is TRBJ1-5 and V is TRBV7-9; 10 bases agree with TRBD1. This clonotype originated in an adult in good health. The sample here was peripheral blood, taken on day 0 of AZD1222 vaccination. The chain's CDR3 is CASSPGQGGQPQHF. As DNA, the CDR3 is TGTGCCAGCAGCCCTGGACAGGGGGGTCAGCCCCAGCATTTT.